This T cell receptor (beta chain) stems from a study of cytomegalovirus exposure and HLA in healthy donors. On the study more broadly: Sequencing of 150 million to 200 million T cells in an earlier analysis found some 100 million unique TCR beta sequences. Study-level results: Across all donors, roughly uniform sequencing depth was an assumption of the presence/absence analyses. Highly shared sequence variants in one cluster were likely a sequencing artifact.

PCR amplification relied on 60 Vbeta primers (plus 13 Jbeta primers). Sequenced by immunoSEQ multiplex PCR; TCRdb stores in-frame clones only, minus some. The table records fewer than 250,000 clones, 65% to 85% of them present only once. V trimming: 5 bases; J trimming: 0 bases; junction bases outside the gene matches: 6. Germline loops: CDR1 MNHEY, CDR2 SMNVEV (reference sequence). This CDR3 is built from 16 residues. This clone was seen a handful of times. The antigen is unknown. Sequenced material: PBMCs. The TCR comes from a woman aged 18-30 years in good health and CMV-seronegative. The V gene is TRBV27, the J gene TRBJ2-5; 10 bases are a match to TRBD2. CDR3 sequence (DNA): TGTGCCAGCAGTGGAGGACTAGCGGATTACCAAGAGACCCAGTACTTC. This encodes CASSGGLADYQETQYF.